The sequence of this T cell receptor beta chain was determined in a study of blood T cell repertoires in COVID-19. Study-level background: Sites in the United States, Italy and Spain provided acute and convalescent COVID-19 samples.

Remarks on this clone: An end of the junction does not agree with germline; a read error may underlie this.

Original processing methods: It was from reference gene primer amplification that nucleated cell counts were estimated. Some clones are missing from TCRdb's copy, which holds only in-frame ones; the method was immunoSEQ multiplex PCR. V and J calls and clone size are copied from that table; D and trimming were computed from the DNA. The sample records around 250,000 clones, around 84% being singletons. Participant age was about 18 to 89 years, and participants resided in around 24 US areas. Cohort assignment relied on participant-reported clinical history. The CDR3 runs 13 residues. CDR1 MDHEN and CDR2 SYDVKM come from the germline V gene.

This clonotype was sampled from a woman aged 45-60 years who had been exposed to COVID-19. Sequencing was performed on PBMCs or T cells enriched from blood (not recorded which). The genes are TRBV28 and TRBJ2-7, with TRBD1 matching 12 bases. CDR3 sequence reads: CASSTGTGGSGHF. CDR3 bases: TGTGCCAGCAGTACCGGGACAGGGGGCTCTGGGCACTTC.